The present T cell receptor beta chain was sequenced within a study of blood T cell repertoires in COVID-19. Repertoires were generated with immunoSEQ multiplex PCR, while TCRdb's copy carries only in-frame clones and drops some. Among about 350,000 clones listed, approximately 89% were seen once. The CDR3 sequence is 15 residues long. Trimming cost V 4 bases and J 1 base; bases outside gene matches: 3. Per germline, CDR1 MNHEY and CDR2 SMNVEV (reference sequence). This clone appeared a single time. The source is an older woman with COVID-19, enrolled during active disease. Sequenced sample: peripheral blood. J is TRBJ2-2 and V is TRBV27; 7 bases match TRBD1. In nucleotides, the CDR3 is TGTGCCAGCAGTTCGACAGGGAGGAACACCGGGGAGCTGTTTTTT. Translated, it gives CASSSTGRNTGELFF.